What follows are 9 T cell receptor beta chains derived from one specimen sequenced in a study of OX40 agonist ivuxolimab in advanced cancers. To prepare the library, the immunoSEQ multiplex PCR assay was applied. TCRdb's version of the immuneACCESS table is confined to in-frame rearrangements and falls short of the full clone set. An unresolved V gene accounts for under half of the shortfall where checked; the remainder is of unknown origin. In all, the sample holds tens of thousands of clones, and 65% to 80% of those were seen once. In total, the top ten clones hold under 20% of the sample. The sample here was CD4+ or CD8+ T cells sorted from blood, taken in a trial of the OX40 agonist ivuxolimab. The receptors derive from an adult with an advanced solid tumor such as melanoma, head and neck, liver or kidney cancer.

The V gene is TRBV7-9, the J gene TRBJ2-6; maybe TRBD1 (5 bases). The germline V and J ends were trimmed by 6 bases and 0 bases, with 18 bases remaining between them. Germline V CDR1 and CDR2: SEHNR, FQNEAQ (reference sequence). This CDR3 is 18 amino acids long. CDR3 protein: CASRPPIRALSGANVLTF. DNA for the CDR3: TGTGCCAGCAGGCCGCCGATCAGGGCCCTCTCTGGGGCCAACGTCCTGACTTTC.

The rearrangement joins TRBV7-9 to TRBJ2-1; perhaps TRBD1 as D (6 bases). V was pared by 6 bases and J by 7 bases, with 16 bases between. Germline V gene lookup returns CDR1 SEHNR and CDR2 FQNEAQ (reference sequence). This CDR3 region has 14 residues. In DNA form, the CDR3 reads TGTGCCAGCAGGAGAGGGGGTGGCGAAAATGAGCAGTTCTTC. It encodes CASRRGGGENEQFF.

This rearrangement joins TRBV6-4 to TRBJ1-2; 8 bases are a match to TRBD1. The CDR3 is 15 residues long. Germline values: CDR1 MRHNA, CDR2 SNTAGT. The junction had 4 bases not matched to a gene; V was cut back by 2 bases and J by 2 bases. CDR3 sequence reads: CASSDTDRANYGYTF. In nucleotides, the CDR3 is TGTGCCAGCAGTGACACGGACAGGGCAAACTATGGCTACACCTTC.

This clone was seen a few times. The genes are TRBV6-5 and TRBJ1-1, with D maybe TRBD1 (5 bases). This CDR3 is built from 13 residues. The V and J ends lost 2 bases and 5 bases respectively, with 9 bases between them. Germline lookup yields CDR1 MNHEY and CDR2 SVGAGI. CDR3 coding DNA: TGTGCCAGCAGTTACGAGAGGACAACTGAAGCTTTCTTT. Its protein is CASSYERTTEAFF.

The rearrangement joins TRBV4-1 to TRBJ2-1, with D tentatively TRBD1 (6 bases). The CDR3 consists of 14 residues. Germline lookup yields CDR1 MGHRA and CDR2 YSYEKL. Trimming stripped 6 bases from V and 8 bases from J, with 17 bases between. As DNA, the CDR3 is TGCGCCAGCAGTAGAAGAGGACAGTTGGATGAGCAGTTCTTC. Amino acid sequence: CASSRRGQLDEQFF.

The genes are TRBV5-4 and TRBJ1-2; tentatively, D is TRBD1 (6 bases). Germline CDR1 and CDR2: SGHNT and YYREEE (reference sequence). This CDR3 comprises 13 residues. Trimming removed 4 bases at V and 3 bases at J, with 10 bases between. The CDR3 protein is CASSKRTDYGYTF. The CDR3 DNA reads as TGTGCCAGCAGCAAACGGACAGACTATGGCTACACCTTC.

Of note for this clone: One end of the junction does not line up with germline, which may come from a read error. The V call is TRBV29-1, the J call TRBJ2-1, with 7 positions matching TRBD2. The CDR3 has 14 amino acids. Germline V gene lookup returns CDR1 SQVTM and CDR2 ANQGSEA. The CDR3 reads CSVEGLESYNEQFF. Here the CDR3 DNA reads TGCAGCGTGGAAGGACTAGAGTCCTACAATGAGCAGTTCTTC.

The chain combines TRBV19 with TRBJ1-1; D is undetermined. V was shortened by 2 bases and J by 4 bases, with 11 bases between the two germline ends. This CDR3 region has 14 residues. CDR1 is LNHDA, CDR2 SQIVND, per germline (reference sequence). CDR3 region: CASSIMAGGTEAFF. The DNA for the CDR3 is TGTGCCAGTAGTATAATGGCTGGCGGCACTGAAGCTTTCTTT.

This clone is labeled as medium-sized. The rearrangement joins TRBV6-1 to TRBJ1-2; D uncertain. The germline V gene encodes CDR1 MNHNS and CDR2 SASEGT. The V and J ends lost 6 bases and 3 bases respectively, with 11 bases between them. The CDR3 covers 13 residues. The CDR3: CASRDPWHYGYTF. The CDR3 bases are TGTGCCAGCAGGGACCCCTGGCACTATGGCTACACCTTC.